This is a list of T cell receptor beta chains from one sample in a study of blood T cell repertoires in COVID-19. Sequencing used immunoSEQ multiplex PCR; TCRdb keeps in-frame clones, though not all of them. The sample lists around 87,000 clones, roughly 90% seen once, with roughly 1.5% in the top ten. Sequencing used peripheral blood. Receptors were obtained from a human donor with active COVID-19. The donor label of this sample is uncertain. The CDR3 runs from the conserved cysteine through the conserved F or W. The order of the fields is CDR3 length, V gene, J gene, clone size, D gene, CDR3 DNA, CDR3 protein. D genes are given only for firm matches. For some rows the clone size is stated as once, few or many, or as a class when expanded; others skip it.

length: 16
V: TRBV7-2
J: TRBJ1-2
size: .
D: .
DNA: TGTGCCAGCAGTTTAGCGCGGCTATCCCAAGTGGATGGCTACACCTTC
CDR3: CASSLARLSQVDGYTF

length: 17
V: TRBV4-3
J: TRBJ2-1
size: .
D: TRBD1
DNA: TGCGCCAGCAGCCAAGGGGGCCCCGGGACAGGGTACAATGAGCAGTTCTTC
CDR3: CASSQGGPGTGYNEQFF

length: 15
V: TRBV24-1
J: TRBJ1-1
size: once
D: TRBD1
DNA: TGTGCCACCAGTAAAGGACAGGGGTTAAACACTGAAGCTTTCTTT
CDR3: CATSKGQGLNTEAFF

length: 13
V: TRBV6-5
J: TRBJ2-3
size: .
D: .
DNA: TGTGCCAGCAGTTATGACGGGGCAGATACGCAGTATTTT
CDR3: CASSYDGADTQYF

length: 13
V: TRBV18
J: TRBJ1-2
size: .
D: .
DNA: TGTGCCAGCTCAACGGGGGGTTTGGATGGCTACACCTTC
CDR3: CASSTGGLDGYTF

length: 14
V: TRBV5-8
J: TRBJ1-5
size: .
D: .
DNA: TGTGCCAGCAGCTCCGCGGTAGTTCGACAGCCCCAGCATTTT
CDR3: CASSSAVVRQPQHF

length: 14
V: TRBV5-6
J: TRBJ1-5
size: .
D: TRBD1
DNA: TGTGCCAGCAGCTTGGGGCAGGGGGGCCAGCCCCAGCATTTT
CDR3: CASSLGQGGQPQHF

length: 13
V: TRBV11-2
J: TRBJ1-5
size: .
D: .
DNA: TGTGCCAGCAGCTTAGAGGGCTATCAGCCCCAGCATTTT
CDR3: CASSLEGYQPQHF

length: 15
V: TRBV4-2
J: TRBJ2-7
size: .
D: TRBD2
DNA: TGTGCCAGCAGCCATAGCGGGGGGGCCGCGATCGAGCAGTACTTC
CDR3: CASSHSGGAAIEQYF

length: 14
V: TRBV3-1/TRBV3-2
J: TRBJ1-4
size: .
D: TRBD1
DNA: TGTGCCAGCAGAAGACGACAGGGGAGGGAAAAACTGTTTTTT
CDR3: CASRRRQGREKLFF

length: 13
V: TRBV19
J: TRBJ2-7
size: .
D: TRBD2
DNA: TGTGCCAGTAGTATGGCGGGGGACCACGAGCAGTACTTC
CDR3: CASSMAGDHEQYF

length: 15
V: TRBV4-2
J: TRBJ1-2
size: .
D: .
DNA: TGTGCCAGCAGCCACGTGACAGGATCCGACCGTGGCTACACCTTC
CDR3: CASSHVTGSDRGYTF